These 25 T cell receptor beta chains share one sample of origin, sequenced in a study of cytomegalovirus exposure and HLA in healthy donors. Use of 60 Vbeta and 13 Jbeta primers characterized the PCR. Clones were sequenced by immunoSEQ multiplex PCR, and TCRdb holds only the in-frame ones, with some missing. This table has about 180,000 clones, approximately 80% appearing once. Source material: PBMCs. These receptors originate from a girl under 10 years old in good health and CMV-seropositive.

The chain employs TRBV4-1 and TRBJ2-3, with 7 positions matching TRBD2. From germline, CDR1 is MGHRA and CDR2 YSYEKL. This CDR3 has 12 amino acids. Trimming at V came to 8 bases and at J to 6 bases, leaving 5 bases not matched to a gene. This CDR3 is CASWGGRDTQYF. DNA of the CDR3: TGCGCCAGCTGGGGGGGTCGCGATACGCAGTATTTT.

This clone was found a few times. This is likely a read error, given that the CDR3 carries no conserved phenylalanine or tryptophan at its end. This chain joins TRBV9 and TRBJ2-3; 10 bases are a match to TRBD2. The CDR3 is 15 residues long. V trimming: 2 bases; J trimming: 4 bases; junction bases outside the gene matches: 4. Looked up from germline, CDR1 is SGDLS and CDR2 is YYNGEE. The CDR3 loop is CASSVSGGGADTQYV. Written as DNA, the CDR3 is TGTGCCAGCAGCGTCAGCGGGGGGGGCGCAGATACGCAGTATGTT.

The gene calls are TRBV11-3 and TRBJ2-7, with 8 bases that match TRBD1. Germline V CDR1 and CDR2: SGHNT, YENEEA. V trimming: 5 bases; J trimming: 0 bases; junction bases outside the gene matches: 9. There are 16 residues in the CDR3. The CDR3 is CASSLSRDRRSYEQYF. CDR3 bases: TGTGCCAGCAGCCTAAGCCGGGACAGGCGCTCCTACGAGCAGTACTTC.

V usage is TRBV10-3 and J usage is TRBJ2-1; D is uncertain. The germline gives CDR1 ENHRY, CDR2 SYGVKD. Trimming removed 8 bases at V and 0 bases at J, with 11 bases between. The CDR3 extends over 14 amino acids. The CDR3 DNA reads TGTGCCATCCAGGAAGGTAGCTCCTACAATGAGCAGTTCTTC. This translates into CAIQEGSSYNEQFF.

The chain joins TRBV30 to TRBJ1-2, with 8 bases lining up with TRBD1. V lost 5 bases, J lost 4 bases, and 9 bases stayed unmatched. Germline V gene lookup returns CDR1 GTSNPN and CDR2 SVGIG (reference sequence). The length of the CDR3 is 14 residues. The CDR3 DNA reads TGTGCCTGGGTCCCACCGGGACAGGCCTATGGCTACACCTTC. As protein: CAWVPPGQAYGYTF.

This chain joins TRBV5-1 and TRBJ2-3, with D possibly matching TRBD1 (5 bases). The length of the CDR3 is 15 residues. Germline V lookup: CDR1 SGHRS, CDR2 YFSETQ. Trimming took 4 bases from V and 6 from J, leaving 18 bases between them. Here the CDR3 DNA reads TGCGCCAGCAGCACCTTCGGACAAAACAGGGATACGCAGTATTTT. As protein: CASSTFGQNRDTQYF.

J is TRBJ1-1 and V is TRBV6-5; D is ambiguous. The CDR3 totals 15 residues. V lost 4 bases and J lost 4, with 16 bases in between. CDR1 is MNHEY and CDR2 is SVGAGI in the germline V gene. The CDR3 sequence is CASSSSHPMSTEAFF. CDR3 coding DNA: TGTGCCAGCAGTTCCTCTCACCCCATGAGCACTGAAGCTTTCTTT.

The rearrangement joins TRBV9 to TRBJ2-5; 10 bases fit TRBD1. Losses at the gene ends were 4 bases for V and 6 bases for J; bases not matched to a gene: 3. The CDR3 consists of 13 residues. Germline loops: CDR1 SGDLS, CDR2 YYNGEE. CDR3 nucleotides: TGTGCCAGCAGCCCGGGACAGGGGCAGACCCAGTACTTC. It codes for CASSPGQGQTQYF.

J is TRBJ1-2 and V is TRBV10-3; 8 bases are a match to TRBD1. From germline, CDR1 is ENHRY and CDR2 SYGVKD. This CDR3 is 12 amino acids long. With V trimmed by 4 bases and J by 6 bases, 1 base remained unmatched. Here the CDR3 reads CAISGTGNGYTF. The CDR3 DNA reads TGTGCCATCAGTGGGACAGGGAATGGCTACACCTTC.

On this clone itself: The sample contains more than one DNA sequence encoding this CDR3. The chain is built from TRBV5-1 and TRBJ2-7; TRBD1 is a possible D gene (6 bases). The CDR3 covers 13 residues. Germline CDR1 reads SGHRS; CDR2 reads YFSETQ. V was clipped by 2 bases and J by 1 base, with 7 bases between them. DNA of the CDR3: TGCGCCAGCAGCTTTCAGGGGTCCTACGAGCAGTACTTC. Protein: CASSFQGSYEQYF.

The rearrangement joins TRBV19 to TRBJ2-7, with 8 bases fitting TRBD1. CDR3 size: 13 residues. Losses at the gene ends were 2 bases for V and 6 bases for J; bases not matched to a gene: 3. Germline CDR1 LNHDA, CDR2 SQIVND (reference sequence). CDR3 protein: CASSIQGAGEQYF. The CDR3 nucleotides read TGTGCCAGTAGTATACAGGGGGCGGGCGAGCAGTACTTC.

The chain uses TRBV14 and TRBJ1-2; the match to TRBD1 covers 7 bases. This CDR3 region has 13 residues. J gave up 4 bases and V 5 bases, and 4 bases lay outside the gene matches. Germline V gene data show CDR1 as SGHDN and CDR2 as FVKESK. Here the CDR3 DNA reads TGTGCCAGCAGCTTCGACAGGGTCTATGGCTACACCTTC. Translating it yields CASSFDRVYGYTF. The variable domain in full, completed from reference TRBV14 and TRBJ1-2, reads EAGVTQFPSHSVIEKGQTVTLRCDPISGHDNLYWYRRVMGKEIKFLLHFVKESKQDESGMPNNRFLAERTGGTYSTLKVQPAELEDSGVYFCASSFDRVYGYTFGSGTRLTVV.

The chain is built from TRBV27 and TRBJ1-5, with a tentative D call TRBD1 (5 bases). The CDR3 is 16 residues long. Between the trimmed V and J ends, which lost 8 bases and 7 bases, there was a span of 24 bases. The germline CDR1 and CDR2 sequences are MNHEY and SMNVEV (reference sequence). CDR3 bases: TGTGCCAGCGCAAGGGTCGGAGGGGTAGGTGAACAGCCCCAGCATTTT. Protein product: CASARVGGVGEQPQHF.

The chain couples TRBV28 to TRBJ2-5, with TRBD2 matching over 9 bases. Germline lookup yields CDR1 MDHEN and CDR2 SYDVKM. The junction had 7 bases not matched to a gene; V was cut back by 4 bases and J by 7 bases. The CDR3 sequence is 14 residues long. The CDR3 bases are TGTGCCAGCAGTTCCGGGACTAGCCCGGGGACCCAGTACTTC. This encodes CASSSGTSPGTQYF.

The CDR3 spells CASSPSGLLGNAFF. CDR3 sequence (DNA): TGTGCCAGCTCACCATCGGGACTTCTCGGGAATGCTTTCTTT. J is TRBJ1-1 and V is TRBV18, with D perhaps TRBD1 (5 bases). V was pared by 2 bases and J by 11 bases, with 18 bases between. This CDR3 region has 14 residues. Germline assignment: CDR1 KGHSH and CDR2 LQKENI.

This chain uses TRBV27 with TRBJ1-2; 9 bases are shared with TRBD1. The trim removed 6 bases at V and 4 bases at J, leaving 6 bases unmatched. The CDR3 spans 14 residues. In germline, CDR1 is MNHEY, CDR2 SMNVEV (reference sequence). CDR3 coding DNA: TGTGCCAGCAGCCGTGGACAGGGGATCTATGGCTACACCTTC. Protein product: CASSRGQGIYGYTF.

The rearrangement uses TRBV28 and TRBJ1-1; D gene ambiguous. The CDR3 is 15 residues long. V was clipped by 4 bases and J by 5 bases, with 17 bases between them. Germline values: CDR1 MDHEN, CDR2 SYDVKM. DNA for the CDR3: TGTGCCAGCAGTTCCCCCCGCGGAGGTGGGACTGAAGCTTTCTTT. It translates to CASSSPRGGGTEAFF.

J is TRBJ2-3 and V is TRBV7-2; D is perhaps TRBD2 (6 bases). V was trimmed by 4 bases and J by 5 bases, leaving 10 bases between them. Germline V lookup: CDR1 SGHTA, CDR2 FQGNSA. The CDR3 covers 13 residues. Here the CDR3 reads CASSSGGGDTQYF. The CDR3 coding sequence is TGTGCCAGCAGCTCCGGGGGTGGAGATACGCAGTATTTT.

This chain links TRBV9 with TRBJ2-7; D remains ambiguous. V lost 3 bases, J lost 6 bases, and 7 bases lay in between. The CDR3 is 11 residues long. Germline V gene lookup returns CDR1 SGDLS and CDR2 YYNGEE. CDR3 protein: CASSAGSEQYF. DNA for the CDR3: TGTGCCAGCAGCGCCGGTAGCGAGCAGTACTTC.

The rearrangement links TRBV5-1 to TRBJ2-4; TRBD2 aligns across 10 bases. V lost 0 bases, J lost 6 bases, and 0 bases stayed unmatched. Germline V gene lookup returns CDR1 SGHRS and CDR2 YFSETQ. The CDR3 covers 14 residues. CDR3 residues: CASSLGLAGNIQYF. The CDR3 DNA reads TGCGCCAGCAGCTTGGGACTAGCGGGAAACATTCAGTACTTC.

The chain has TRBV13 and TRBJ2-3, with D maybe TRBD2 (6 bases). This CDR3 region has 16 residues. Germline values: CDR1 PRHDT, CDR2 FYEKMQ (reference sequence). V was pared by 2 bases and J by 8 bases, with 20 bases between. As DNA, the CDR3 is TGTGCCAGCAGCTTATATCGACTAGTTGACGGCGGTACGCAGTATTTT. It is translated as CASSLYRLVDGGTQYF.

The CDR3 coding sequence is TGTGCCAGCAGCGCACTAGCGGGAGGGCCCTCCGGGGAGCTGTTTTTT. Translated: CASSALAGGPSGELFF. The chain has TRBV9 and TRBJ2-2; 13 bases line up with TRBD2. The CDR3 sequence is 16 residues long. Germline V gene lookup returns CDR1 SGDLS and CDR2 YYNGEE. V was pared by 3 bases and J by 6 bases, with 5 bases of the junction left unmatched. The whole variable domain, filled in from reference TRBV9 and TRBJ2-2, reads DSGVTQTPKHLITATGQRVTLRCSPRSGDLSVYWYQQSLDQGLQFLIQYYNGEERAKGNILERFSAQQFPDLHSELNLSSLELGDSALYFCASSALAGGPSGELFFGEGSRLTVL.

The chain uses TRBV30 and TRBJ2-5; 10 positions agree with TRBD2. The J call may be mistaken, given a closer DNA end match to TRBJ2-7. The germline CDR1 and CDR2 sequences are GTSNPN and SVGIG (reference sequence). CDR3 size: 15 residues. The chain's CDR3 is CAWSPWTSGSYEQYF. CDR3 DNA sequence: TGTGCCTGGAGCCCTTGGACTAGCGGCTCCTACGAGCAGTACTTC.

CDR3 DNA: TGTGCCAGCAGAGGAGGGAGCTATGGCTACACCTTC. Amino acids: CASRGGSYGYTF. V usage is TRBV7-9 and J usage is TRBJ1-2; D not certain. The CDR3 consists of 12 residues. V dropped 6 bases and J dropped 4 bases, with 9 bases sitting between them. The germline gives CDR1 SEHNR, CDR2 FQNEAQ (reference sequence).

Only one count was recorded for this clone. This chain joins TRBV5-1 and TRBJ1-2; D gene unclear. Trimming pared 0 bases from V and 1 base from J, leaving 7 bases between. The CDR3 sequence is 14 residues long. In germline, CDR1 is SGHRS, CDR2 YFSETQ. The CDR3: CASSLVSDNYGYTF. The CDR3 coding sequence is TGCGCCAGCAGCTTGGTATCAGATAACTATGGCTACACCTTC.